The 6 T cell receptor beta chains reported below all come from one sample, sequenced in a study of technical replicates of blood from a few donors. Assay used: immunoSEQ multiplex PCR; TCRdb lists only in-frame clones, some missing. The sample includes around 69,000 clones, around nine tenths of them seen just once. Input material: PBMCs. Source of these receptors: a human donor in good health. Some clones in this sample may be carry-over from other donors' samples.

J is TRBJ2-7 and V is TRBV7-2, with a tentative D call TRBD1 (5 bases). V lost 7 bases to trimming and J lost 8 bases, with 21 bases between them. Germline assignment: CDR1 SGHTA and CDR2 FQGNSA. The CDR3 loop spans 14 amino acids. The CDR3 reads CASTDGPKGKKQYF. CDR3 in DNA: TGTGCCAGCACGGACGGGCCGAAGGGGAAGAAGCAGTACTTC.

This rearrangement joins TRBV7-9 to TRBJ2-2; D is unresolved. Trimming stripped 1 base from V and 3 bases from J, with 3 bases between. This CDR3 comprises 13 residues. CDR1 is SEHNR, CDR2 FQNEAQ, per germline (reference sequence). The CDR3 DNA is TGTGCCAGCAGCTTAGTCGACACCGGGGAGCTGTTTTTT. It translates to CASSLVDTGELFF.

The V call is TRBV4-3, the J call TRBJ2-7, with 11 bases aligning to TRBD1. V shed 1 base, J shed 5 bases, and the junction held 4 bases outside the gene matches. Looked up from germline, CDR1 is LGHNA and CDR2 is YSLEER. CDR3 length: 15 amino acids. In nucleotides, the CDR3 is TGCGCCAGCAGCCAAGCCCGGGACAGGGGGAACGAGCAGTACTTC. Amino acid sequence: CASSQARDRGNEQYF.

The chain employs TRBV5-4 and TRBJ2-7; D perhaps matches TRBD1 (5 bases). Per germline, CDR1 SGHNT and CDR2 YYREEE (reference sequence). V gave up 3 bases and J gave up 4 bases, with 8 bases separating them. The CDR3 sequence is 12 residues long. In DNA, the CDR3 is TGTGCCAGCAGCTCCCAGGGTTACGAGCAGTACTTC. Protein: CASSSQGYEQYF.

The rearrangement links TRBV15 to TRBJ1-2; no reliable D call. The CDR3 totals 11 residues. V was trimmed by 8 bases and J by 3 bases, leaving 7 bases between them. The germline gives CDR1 LNHNV, CDR2 YYDKDF (reference sequence). CDR3 loop: CATGRDYGYTF. Written as DNA, the CDR3 is TGTGCCACCGGGCGTGACTATGGCTACACCTTC.

In its sample, this clone was seen once. The V gene is TRBV29-1, the J gene TRBJ1-3, with TRBD1 matching 8 bases. This CDR3 comprises 12 residues. The germline CDR1 and CDR2 sequences are SQVTM and ANQGSEA. After removal of 7 bases from V and 4 bases from J, the junction contained 3 bases not matched to a gene. The CDR3 spells CSAQGAGNTIYF. As DNA, the CDR3 is TGCAGCGCCCAGGGGGCCGGAAACACCATATATTTT.